The T cell receptor beta chain described here comes from a study of T cells after yellow fever vaccination (dated by TCRdb to between 2018 and 2021). For the wider study: The SMART-Seq v4 Ultra Low Input RNA kit was used to prepare libraries from fractions with low cell numbers. Bulk TCR alpha and beta repertoires were sequenced longitudinally to track T-cell clones before and after primary and booster YFV17D yellow fever vaccination. The cohort comprised two healthy male donors, one aged 18 to 29 and one aged 30 to 40 years. Bulk PBMC replicates and cell subsets were isolated from blood drawn at multiple timepoints before and after both primary and secondary immunization.

On the study overall, not on this receptor specifically: Most clones expanded after primary vaccination were re-detected after the booster (96% of CD4 and around 86% of CD8), suggesting broad memory maintenance. Only a couple of donors were included in the study, so the extent to which the findings can be generalized is limited. Compared with the primary T-cell response, the secondary T-cell response was weaker but faster, peaking on day 5 rather than day 15. A small share of clonotypes occurred in both CD4 and CD8 compartments, likely arising from convergent recombination. Because abundant contaminating clonotypes from the bulk population could be contained in FACS-sorted repertoires, computational filtering was required.

This sample's treatment or condition label indicates: live attenuated yellow fever vaccine strain. At each blood-draw timepoint, two biological replicates of bulk PBMCs were obtained. PBMCs were isolated from peripheral blood using a standard Ficoll-Paque protocol. TriZol was used to extract RNA from bulk PBMCs, from CD4 and CD8 fractions, and from dextramer-positive and dextramer-negative fractions. Deletion took 1 base off V and 0 bases off J, with a span of 9 bases between the germline ends. As encoded in the germline V gene, CDR1 is SGHTA while CDR2 is FQGTGA. Reading from cysteine to phenylalanine, the CDR3 counts 15 amino acids. Only the CDR3 region is kept as DNA, spanning 45 bases read in frame from base 1. As concerns this clonotype: The target of this receptor is not known. Base qualities are missing; no much larger clone stands one base away.

Sequencing instrument: Illumina NovaSeq 6000. Synthesis of TCR cDNA relied on 5'RACE template switching, a step that introduced a universal primer site along with unique molecular identifiers. Priming of cDNA synthesis was performed from both the TCR alpha and TCR beta constant segments. Library amplification involved two PCR steps, and the second step added sample barcodes and sequencing adapters. Sequencing of the libraries was done on either Illumina HiSeq 2500 (2x100 bp) or NovaSeq (2x150 bp). The authors' pipeline ran thus. Reads were demultiplexed and collapsed into UMI consensus sequences with MIGEC, and V(D)J alignment was performed with MiXCR. Vaccine-responding clonotypes were defined with edgeR using replicate PBMC samples, requiring FDR below 0.01 and a log2 fold change above 5 up to day 15. CD4 or CD8 identity was assigned to each bulk clonotype according to whether the clonotype was present at higher abundance in the sequenced CD4 repertoire or the sequenced CD8 repertoire. In TCRdb, the public reads were trimmed at Q25 with fastp and aligned with MiXCR, with productive beta chains retained. Under each unique CDR3 protein, matching rows form one entry showing the most common genes and DNA. For this entry, the V and J calls and clone size follow TCRdb and not the study's own pipeline. Present in this sample are 350,000 to 550,000 distinct CDR3 sequences, about 19% of which were seen just once. The top ten clonotypes cover roughly a sixth of the sample.

The sequence links TRBV7-3 to TRBJ1-1; no D gene can be assigned with confidence. This material consisted of PBMCs, taken before the yellow fever booster vaccination. The sequence was collected from a man between 18 and 29 years old who received the YFV17D yellow fever vaccine. The encoded CDR3 is CASSLIAVMNTEAFF. The base sequence is TGTGCCAGCAGCTTAATAGCGGTAATGAACACTGAAGCTTTCTTT.